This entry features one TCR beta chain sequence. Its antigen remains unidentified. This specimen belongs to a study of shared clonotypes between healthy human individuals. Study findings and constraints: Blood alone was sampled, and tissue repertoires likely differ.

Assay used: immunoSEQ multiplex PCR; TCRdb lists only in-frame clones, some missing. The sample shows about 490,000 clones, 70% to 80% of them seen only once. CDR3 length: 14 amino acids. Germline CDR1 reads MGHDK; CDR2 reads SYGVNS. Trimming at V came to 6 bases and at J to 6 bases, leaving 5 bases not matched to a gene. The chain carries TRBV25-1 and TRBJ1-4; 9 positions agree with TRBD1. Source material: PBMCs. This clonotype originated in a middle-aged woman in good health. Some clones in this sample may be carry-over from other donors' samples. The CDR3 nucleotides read TGTGCCAGCAGGGGGGACAGGGTTCATGAAAAACTGTTTTTT. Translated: CASRGDRVHEKLFF.